A selection of T cell receptor beta chains follows, all from one sample in a study of glioma-infiltrating T cells. TCRdb independently ran MiXCR on the multiplex PCR reads; one entry per CDR3 protein. This sample yields about 22,000 distinct CDR3 sequences, of which around 23% are seen a single time; 13% belongs to the top ten. The sequencing input was glioma tissue, nonneoplastic brain tissue, or PBMCs (not recorded which). These receptor sequences come from a human donor with low-grade glioma or glioblastoma, undergoing nonglioma brain surgery, or in good health (not recorded which). The CDR3 runs from the conserved cysteine through the conserved F or W. The D gene is left open where the match is weak. Clone size is given for some rows only: seen once, a few or many times, or a class if the clone is expanded.

d_call: NA
j_call: TRBJ1-1
clone_size: many
v_call: TRBV7-7
cdr3_nt: TGTGCTAGCAGCCCTTCCGTGAACACTGAAGCTTTCTTT
cdr3_aa: CASSPSVNTEAFF

d_call: NA
j_call: TRBJ2-1
clone_size: many
v_call: TRBV6-6
cdr3_nt: TGTGCCAGCAGTTACCGTGGACCTTACAATGAGCAGTTCTTC
cdr3_aa: CASSYRGPYNEQFF

d_call: NA
j_call: TRBJ2-7
clone_size: NA
v_call: TRBV11-2
cdr3_nt: TGTGCCAACAGACCCCGGGGGTGCGAGCAGTACTTC
cdr3_aa: CANRPRGCEQYF

d_call: TRBD2
j_call: TRBJ2-1
clone_size: medium-sized
v_call: TRBV27
cdr3_nt: TGTGCCAGCAGTTTTAGCGGGGGGGCCTACAATGAGCAGTTCTTC
cdr3_aa: CASSFSGGAYNEQFF

d_call: TRBD2
j_call: TRBJ2-1
clone_size: few
v_call: TRBV5-4
cdr3_nt: TGTGCCAGCAGCTCCCAAGCGGGGGGGCTAGGAGAGCAGTTCTTC
cdr3_aa: CASSSQAGGLGEQFF

d_call: NA
j_call: TRBJ2-3
clone_size: many
v_call: TRBV4-3
cdr3_nt: TGCGCCAGCAGCCGAGCGAGTGGGGGCACAGATACGCAGTATTTT
cdr3_aa: CASSRASGGTDTQYF

d_call: NA
j_call: TRBJ2-5
clone_size: medium-sized
v_call: TRBV7-2
cdr3_nt: TGTGCCAGCAGCGCGCTGGCCGAGACCCAGTACTTC
cdr3_aa: CASSALAETQYF

d_call: NA
j_call: TRBJ1-2
clone_size: NA
v_call: TRBV5-1
cdr3_nt: TGCGCCAGCAGCTACCGCGGAGGCTATGGCTACACCTTC
cdr3_aa: CASSYRGGYGYTF

d_call: NA
j_call: TRBJ2-7
clone_size: many
v_call: TRBV6-2/TRBV6-3
cdr3_nt: TGTGCCAGCAGCTACCCAGGGGTTAGGTACGAGCAGTACTTC
cdr3_aa: CASSYPGVRYEQYF

d_call: NA
j_call: TRBJ2-7
clone_size: NA
v_call: TRBV18
cdr3_nt: TGTGCCAGCTCACCATCAGGTTTTTCCTACGAGCAGTACTTC
cdr3_aa: CASSPSGFSYEQYF

d_call: TRBD2
j_call: TRBJ2-5
clone_size: NA
v_call: TRBV18
cdr3_nt: TGTGCCAGCTCATCTTCCGGGACTAGCCGAGAGACCAAGTACTTC
cdr3_aa: CASSSSGTSRETKYF

d_call: NA
j_call: TRBJ1-5
clone_size: many
v_call: TRBV12-3/TRBV12-4
cdr3_nt: TGTGCCAGCAGTTTTGGGGGGCAGGGTGGACAGCCCCAGCATTTT
cdr3_aa: CASSFGGQGGQPQHF

d_call: NA
j_call: TRBJ2-6
clone_size: many
v_call: TRBV19
cdr3_nt: TGTGCCAGTAAAGTGGAATCTGGGGCCAACGTCCTGACTTTC
cdr3_aa: CASKVESGANVLTF

d_call: NA
j_call: TRBJ2-7
clone_size: many
v_call: TRBV7-2
cdr3_nt: TGTGCCAGCAGCTTCGGCGGGACGGCAGGCTACGAGCAGTACTTC
cdr3_aa: CASSFGGTAGYEQYF

d_call: NA
j_call: TRBJ1-5
clone_size: medium-sized
v_call: TRBV12-3/TRBV12-4
cdr3_nt: TGTGCCAGCAGCACACAGGGTAAACCCCAGCATTTT
cdr3_aa: CASSTQGKPQHF

d_call: NA
j_call: TRBJ1-1
clone_size: NA
v_call: TRBV5-1
cdr3_nt: TGCGCCAGCAGCTTTACAGGGTTTTTAAGAACCACTGAAGCTTTCTTT
cdr3_aa: CASSFTGFLRTTEAFF

d_call: TRBD2
j_call: TRBJ2-7
clone_size: medium-sized
v_call: TRBV4-3
cdr3_nt: TGCGCCAGCAGCCCGACTAGCGGCTACGAGCAGTACTTC
cdr3_aa: CASSPTSGYEQYF

d_call: NA
j_call: TRBJ1-2
clone_size: few
v_call: TRBV7-6
cdr3_nt: TGTGCCAGCAGCTTAATGAGCACGGTTGGTGGCTACACCTTC
cdr3_aa: CASSLMSTVGGYTF

d_call: TRBD2
j_call: TRBJ2-3
clone_size: NA
v_call: TRBV27
cdr3_nt: TGTGCCAGCAGTTTCCGCGGGGGGGCCACAGGTATGCAGTATTTT
cdr3_aa: CASSFRGGATGMQYF

d_call: NA
j_call: TRBJ1-1
clone_size: NA
v_call: TRBV6-1
cdr3_nt: TGTGTCAGCACCTCCGCATCGAACACTGAAGCTTTCTTT
cdr3_aa: CVSTSASNTEAFF

d_call: TRBD1
j_call: TRBJ1-2
clone_size: many
v_call: TRBV6-1
cdr3_nt: TGTGCCAGCAAACCAGACAGGGGGCAAAACTATGGCTACACCTTC
cdr3_aa: CASKPDRGQNYGYTF

d_call: TRBD1
j_call: TRBJ1-2
clone_size: medium-sized
v_call: TRBV6-1
cdr3_nt: TGTGCCAGCAGTTGGGGACAGACCACCTATGGCTACACCTTC
cdr3_aa: CASSWGQTTYGYTF

d_call: NA
j_call: TRBJ2-6
clone_size: NA
v_call: TRBV6-1
cdr3_nt: TGTGCCAGCAGCAGGGTCCGGAGCTCTGGGGCCGACGTCCTGATTTTC
cdr3_aa: CASSRVRSSGADVLIF

d_call: NA
j_call: TRBJ2-5
clone_size: many
v_call: TRBV7-2
cdr3_nt: TGTGCCCGCAGCTTCACTACGCCGTACCAAGAGACCCAGTACTTC
cdr3_aa: CARSFTTPYQETQYF

d_call: NA
j_call: TRBJ1-1
clone_size: few
v_call: TRBV29-1
cdr3_nt: TGCAGCGTTACTGCGAGGGGCGCTGAAGCTTTCTTT
cdr3_aa: CSVTARGAEAFF

d_call: TRBD2
j_call: TRBJ2-1
clone_size: many
v_call: TRBV28
cdr3_nt: TGTGCCAGCAGATCACGTTACGGGGGGGAGGACAATGAGCAGTTCTTC
cdr3_aa: CASRSRYGGEDNEQFF

d_call: NA
j_call: TRBJ2-7
clone_size: many
v_call: TRBV20-1
cdr3_nt: TGCAGTGCTAGCCCCACTAGCTACGAGCAGTACTTC
cdr3_aa: CSASPTSYEQYF

d_call: NA
j_call: TRBJ2-3
clone_size: few
v_call: TRBV7-2
cdr3_nt: TGTGCCAGCAGTATGGGGACTTTAAGCACAGATACGCAGTATTTT
cdr3_aa: CASSMGTLSTDTQYF

d_call: TRBD1
j_call: TRBJ2-4
clone_size: NA
v_call: TRBV7-2
cdr3_nt: TGTGCCAGCAGCTCAAATCCAGGGACAGGGAAAAACATTCAGTACTTC
cdr3_aa: CASSSNPGTGKNIQYF

d_call: TRBD1
j_call: TRBJ1-5
clone_size: many
v_call: TRBV28
cdr3_nt: TGTGCCAGCAGTTTGTCCGGGACAGGGGTCATTCAGCCCCAGCATTTT
cdr3_aa: CASSLSGTGVIQPQHF

d_call: TRBD1
j_call: TRBJ2-3
clone_size: NA
v_call: TRBV29-1
cdr3_nt: TGCAGCGTTGAGAGGGGACAGGGAGCAGATACGCAGTATTTT
cdr3_aa: CSVERGQGADTQYF

d_call: NA
j_call: TRBJ1-1
clone_size: NA
v_call: TRBV2
cdr3_nt: TGTGCCAGCAATTACCACACTGAAGCTTTCTTT
cdr3_aa: CASNYHTEAFF

d_call: NA
j_call: TRBJ1-5
clone_size: many
v_call: TRBV7-2
cdr3_nt: TGTGCCCGCAGCTTAATCGGGGGCAATCAGCCCCAGCATTTT
cdr3_aa: CARSLIGGNQPQHF

d_call: NA
j_call: TRBJ1-1
clone_size: once
v_call: TRBV30
cdr3_nt: TGTGCCTGGAGCGCTACCCCAGACAGCGAAGCTTTCTTT
cdr3_aa: CAWSATPDSEAFF

d_call: NA
j_call: TRBJ2-7
clone_size: many
v_call: TRBV14
cdr3_nt: TGTGCCAGCAGCCAAGGAGAGGGGGACGGAAAGCAGTACTTC
cdr3_aa: CASSQGEGDGKQYF

d_call: NA
j_call: TRBJ2-7
clone_size: NA
v_call: TRBV7-3
cdr3_nt: TGTGCCAGCAGCTTTAATGTGGGGGCCGGTTACGAGCAGTACTTC
cdr3_aa: CASSFNVGAGYEQYF